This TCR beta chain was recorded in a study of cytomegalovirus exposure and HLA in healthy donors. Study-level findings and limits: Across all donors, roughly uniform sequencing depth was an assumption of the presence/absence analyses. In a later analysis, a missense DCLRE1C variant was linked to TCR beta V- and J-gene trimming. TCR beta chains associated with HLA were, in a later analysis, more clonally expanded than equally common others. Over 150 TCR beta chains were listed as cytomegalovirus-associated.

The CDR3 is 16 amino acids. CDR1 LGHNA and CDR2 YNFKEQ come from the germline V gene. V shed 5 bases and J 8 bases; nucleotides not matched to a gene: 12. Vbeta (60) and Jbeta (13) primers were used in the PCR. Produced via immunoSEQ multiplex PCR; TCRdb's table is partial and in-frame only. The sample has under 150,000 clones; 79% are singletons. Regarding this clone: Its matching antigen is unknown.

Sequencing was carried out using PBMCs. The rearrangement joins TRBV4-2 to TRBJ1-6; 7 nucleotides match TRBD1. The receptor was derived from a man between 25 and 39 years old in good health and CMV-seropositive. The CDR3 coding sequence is TGTGCCAGCAGCTATAAAACCGGGACAGCGGATTCACCCCTCCACTTT. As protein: CASSYKTGTADSPLHF.